These T cell receptor beta chains were read from a single sample in a study of T cell responses to AZD1222 COVID-19 vaccine. The assay was immunoSEQ multiplex PCR, and TCRdb's table has in-frame clones only and misses some. In the table there are about 110,000 clones, roughly nine tenths of which are singletons. The sequencing here drew on peripheral blood, taken on day 0 of AZD1222 vaccination. The receptor source for this set is an adult in good health. CDR3s include the opening cysteine and the closing phenylalanine or tryptophan. A D gene is named only where the DNA matches it firmly. Size is stated for part of the rows, as once, few or many counts, or as a class when the clone is expanded.

>once|TRBJ2-1|TRBV12-5|TRBD2
TGTGCTAGTGGCAGCTTGGTGGGAGGGCCCTTCGGTGAGCAGTTCTTC
CASGSLVGGPFGEQFF
>-|TRBJ1-1|TRBV18|-
TGTGCCAGCTCACCCCACAGGTTACCGGACACTGAAGCTTTCTTT
CASSPHRLPDTEAFF
>-|TRBJ1-1|TRBV5-5|-
TGTGCCAGCAGCTTGGTAGGGGTGGTTGTGGAAGCTTTCTTT
CASSLVGVVVEAFF
>few|TRBJ1-2|TRBV2|-
TGTGCCAGCAGTGAGGAAGGGTATGGCTACACCTTC
CASSEEGYGYTF
>-|TRBJ2-5|TRBV12-5|TRBD2
TGTGCTAGCGCGGGACTAGCGGGAGGACCAGGGGAGACCCAGTACTTC
CASAGLAGGPGETQYF
>-|TRBJ2-7|TRBV2|-
TGTGCCAGCACAGCGGAGACCTACGAGCAGTACTTC
CASTAETYEQYF
>once|TRBJ1-4|TRBV18|-
TGTGCCAGCTCACCACGGAGGGGAACTAATGAAAAACTGTTTTTT
CASSPRRGTNEKLFF
>-|TRBJ1-1|TRBV11-2|-
TGTGCCAGCAGCTCCTATGTTGGGGGGACTGAAGCTTTCTTT
CASSSYVGGTEAFF
>-|TRBJ1-5|TRBV18|TRBD1
TGTGCCAGCTCAGGCGGACAGGGACTTAATCAGCCCCAGCATTTT
CASSGGQGLNQPQHF
>-|TRBJ2-5|TRBV5-4|-
TGTGCCAGCAGCTTGGCAGCCTCTCAAGAGACCCAGTACTTC
CASSLAASQETQYF
>few|TRBJ1-5|TRBV2|-
TGTGCCAGCAGTGAACCCAATCAGCCCCAGCATTTT
CASSEPNQPQHF
>-|TRBJ1-6|TRBV19|-
TGTGCCAGTAGGTACCCAGGGGATAATTCACCCCTCCACTTT
CASRYPGDNSPLHF
>-|TRBJ1-2|TRBV2|TRBD1
TGTGCCAGCAGTGGGACAGGCATACCTGAAGCTAACTATGGCTACACCTTC
CASSGTGIPEANYGYTF
>-|TRBJ2-2|TRBV3-1/TRBV3-2|TRBD2
TGTGCCAGCAGCCAAGGAATAGCGGGATCGAACACCGGGGAGCTGTTTTTT
CASSQGIAGSNTGELFF
>-|TRBJ1-2|TRBV7-9|-
TGTGCCAGCAGCTACGAAGGGCTCGGTGGCTACACCTTC
CASSYEGLGGYTF
>-|TRBJ2-7|TRBV4-1|-
TGCGCCAGCAGCCTCAGCTCACAGGGATTCTACGAGCAGTACTTC
CASSLSSQGFYEQYF
>-|TRBJ1-2|TRBV10-2|-
TGCGCCAGCACTCCTACCTTTGAGGATGGCTACACCTTC
CASTPTFEDGYTF
>-|TRBJ2-1|TRBV2|TRBD2
TGTGCCAGCAGTGAACTAGCGGGAGCCTACAATGAGCAGTTCTTC
CASSELAGAYNEQFF
>-|TRBJ1-5|TRBV7-2|-
TGTGCCAGCAGCACCCGGGGCCATCAGCCCCAGCATTTT
CASSTRGHQPQHF
>-|TRBJ1-4|TRBV18|-
TGTGCCAGCTCACCGGGGCCGGCGGATGAAAAACTGTTTTTT
CASSPGPADEKLFF
>-|TRBJ2-1|TRBV14|-
TGTGCCAGCAGCGAAGCCAGGGTCTCCGGGCAGTTCTTC
CASSEARVSGQFF
>-|TRBJ1-1|TRBV27|-
TGTGCCAGCAGTTTATCGGCTCGGATGGCGGGAAGCACTGAAGCTTTCTTT
CASSLSARMAGSTEAFF
>-|TRBJ1-2|TRBV10-1|-
TGCGCCAGCAGTGAGAACGGAAACTATGGCTACACCTTC
CASSENGNYGYTF
>-|TRBJ1-1|TRBV30|-
TGTGCCTGGAGTGTTGGGACGGGCAACACTGAAGCTTTCTTT
CAWSVGTGNTEAFF
>-|TRBJ2-1|TRBV13|TRBD2
TGTGCCAGCAGCTTAGATAGGACCCGCGGGGGGGATGAGCAGTTCTTC
CASSLDRTRGGDEQFF
>-|TRBJ1-3|TRBV9|-
TGTGCCAGCAGCGAGCAGGAACACTCTGGAAACACCATATATTTT
CASSEQEHSGNTIYF
>-|TRBJ1-4|TRBV6-6|TRBD1
TGTGCCAGCAGTAGGGACAGGGAGAATGAAAAACTGTTTTTT
CASSRDRENEKLFF
>-|TRBJ1-1|TRBV9|-
TGTGCCAGCAGCGTAGCTTCCCAGGCTGGGAGCACTGAAGCTTTCTTT
CASSVASQAGSTEAFF
>-|TRBJ2-7|TRBV2|-
TGTGCCAGCAACGACCTCCCGGAGAACGAGCAGTACTTC
CASNDLPENEQYF
>few|TRBJ2-2|TRBV7-2|TRBD2
TGTGCCAGCAGCTCGTACTATGGGAGGGCCGGGGAGCTGTTTTTT
CASSSYYGRAGELFF
>-|TRBJ1-1|TRBV6-1|-
TGTGCCAGCAGTGAAGCGCTTCGGCAGGGAAGGGCTTTCTTT
CASSEALRQGRAFF
>-|TRBJ1-4|TRBV7-9|-
TGTGCCAGCAGCTTATGGCTCCCAACTAATGAAAAACTGTTTTTT
CASSLWLPTNEKLFF
>-|TRBJ2-1|TRBV6-5|TRBD2
TGTGCCAGCAGTTACGGGGGGGAGGGCCAGGGTGAGCAGTTCTTC
CASSYGGEGQGEQFF
>-|TRBJ1-1|TRBV4-3|-
TGCGCCAGCAGCCAAGATCAGGAGGGCAACACTGAAGCTTTCTTT
CASSQDQEGNTEAFF
>-|TRBJ1-6|TRBV2|TRBD1
TGTGCCAGCAGGGACAGGTCAATTGATTCACCCCTCCACTTT
CASRDRSIDSPLHF
>-|TRBJ2-1|TRBV29-1|-
TGCAGCGTTGAATCGGTCACCAATGAGCAGTTCTTC
CSVESVTNEQFF
>-|TRBJ1-1|TRBV7-8|-
TGTGCCAGCACAGGACAAAGGACTGAAGCTTTCTTT
CASTGQRTEAFF
>-|TRBJ2-3|TRBV6-6|TRBD2
TGTGCCAGCAGTTACCAAGCGGGGGGCACAGATACGCAGTATTTT
CASSYQAGGTDTQYF
>-|TRBJ2-3|TRBV19|TRBD2
TGTGCCAGTAGTATAGAGGCTAGCGGGGATGTCGCAGATACGCAGTATTTT
CASSIEASGDVADTQYF
>-|TRBJ1-2|TRBV7-2|TRBD1
TGTGCCAGCAGCTCCAGGGGGAACTATGGCTACACCTTC
CASSSRGNYGYTF
>once|TRBJ1-6|TRBV19|-
TGTGCCAGTAGGCGGGGAGGGTCCTATAATTCACCCCTCCACTTT
CASRRGGSYNSPLHF
>-|TRBJ2-5|TRBV2|TRBD1
TGTGCCAGCAGTGATTGGCAGGGGGCTGGAGAGACCCAGTACTTC
CASSDWQGAGETQYF
>-|TRBJ1-1|TRBV11-2|-
TGTGCCAGCAGCCTCCGCAGGGTGGTGGGAACTGAAGCTTTCTTT
CASSLRRVVGTEAFF
>-|TRBJ1-5|TRBV30|-
TGTGCCTGGAGTGTGGGGCCCACTCAGCCCCAGCATTTT
CAWSVGPTQPQHF
>-|TRBJ1-2|TRBV6-2/TRBV6-3|-
TGTGCCAGCAGTACGGGGGAAGAGTATGGCTACACCTTC
CASSTGEEYGYTF
>-|TRBJ1-1|TRBV5-1|-
TGCGCCAGCAGCTTGGACACCGGGACCAACACTGAAGCTTTCTTT
CASSLDTGTNTEAFF
>once|TRBJ2-7|TRBV6-5|-
TGTGCCAGCAGCTCCCGAGAAGGGACCTCCTACGAGCAGTACTTC
CASSSREGTSYEQYF
>once|TRBJ1-2|TRBV19|TRBD1
TGTGCCACGTGGACAGGGAAAGGCTACACCTTC
CATWTGKGYTF
>-|TRBJ2-5|TRBV19|TRBD1
TGTGCCAGTAGTAGCGGACAGGGGGCATGGGAGACCCAGTACTTC
CASSSGQGAWETQYF
>-|TRBJ1-1|TRBV6-5|TRBD1
TGTGCCAGCAGTTACACGGGACAGTGGAACACTGAAGCTTTCTTT
CASSYTGQWNTEAFF
>-|TRBJ2-3|TRBV5-4|TRBD2
TGTGCCAGCAGTCGACTTCTAGCGGGCACAGATACGCAGTATTTT
CASSRLLAGTDTQYF
>-|TRBJ1-3|TRBV2|-
TGTGCCAGCAGTGTGGGGGGTCTAAACGGAAACACCATATATTTT
CASSVGGLNGNTIYF
>-|TRBJ2-1|TRBV2|-
TGTGCCAGCACCCAAGGGCCTTCAACGAATGAGCAGTTCTTC
CASTQGPSTNEQFF